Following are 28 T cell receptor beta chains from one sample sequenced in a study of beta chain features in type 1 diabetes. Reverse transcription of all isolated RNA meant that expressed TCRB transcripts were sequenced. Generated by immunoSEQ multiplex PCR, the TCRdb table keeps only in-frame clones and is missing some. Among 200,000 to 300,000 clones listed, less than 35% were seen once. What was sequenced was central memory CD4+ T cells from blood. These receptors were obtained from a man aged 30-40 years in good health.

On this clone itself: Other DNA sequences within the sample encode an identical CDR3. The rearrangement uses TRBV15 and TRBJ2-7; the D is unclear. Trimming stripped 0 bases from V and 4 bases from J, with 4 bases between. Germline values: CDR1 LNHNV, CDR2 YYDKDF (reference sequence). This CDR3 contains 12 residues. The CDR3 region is CATSRDRYEQYF. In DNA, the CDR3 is TGTGCCACCAGCAGAGATCGTTACGAGCAGTACTTC. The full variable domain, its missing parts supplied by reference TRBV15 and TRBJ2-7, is DAMVIQNPRYQVTQFGKPVTLSCSQTLNHNVMYWYQQKSSQAPKLLFHYYDKDFNNEADTPDNFQSRRPNTSFCFLDIRSPGLGDTAMYLCATSRDRYEQYFGPGTRLTVT.

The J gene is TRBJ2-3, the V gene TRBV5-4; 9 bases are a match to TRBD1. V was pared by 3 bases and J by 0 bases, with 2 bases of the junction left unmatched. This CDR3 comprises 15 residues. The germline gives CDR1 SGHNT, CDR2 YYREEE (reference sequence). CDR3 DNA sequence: TGTGCCAGCAGCTGGGACAGGGAGAGCACAGATACGCAGTATTTT. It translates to CASSWDRESTDTQYF.

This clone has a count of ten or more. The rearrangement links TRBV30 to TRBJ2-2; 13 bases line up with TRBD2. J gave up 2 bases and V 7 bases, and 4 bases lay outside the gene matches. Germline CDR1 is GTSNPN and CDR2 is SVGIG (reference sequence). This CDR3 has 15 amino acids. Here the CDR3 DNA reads TGTGCCTTGAGGACTAGCGGGAGTAACACCGGGGAGCTGTTTTTT. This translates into CALRTSGSNTGELFF. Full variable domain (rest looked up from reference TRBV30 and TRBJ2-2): SQTIHQWPATLVQPVGSPLSLECTVEGTSNPNLYWYRQAAGRGLQLLFYSVGIGQISSEVPQNLSASRPQDRQFILSSKKLLLSDSGFYLCALRTSGSNTGELFFGEGSRLTVL.

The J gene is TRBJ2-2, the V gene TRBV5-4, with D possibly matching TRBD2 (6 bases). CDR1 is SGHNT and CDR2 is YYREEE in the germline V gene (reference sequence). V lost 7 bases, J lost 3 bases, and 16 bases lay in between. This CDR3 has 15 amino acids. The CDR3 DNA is TGTGCCAGCTCTCCCCGGGGAGGTGACACCGGGGAGCTGTTTTTT. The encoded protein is CASSPRGGDTGELFF. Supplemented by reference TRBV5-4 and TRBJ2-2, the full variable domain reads ETGVTQSPTHLIKTRGQQVTLRCSSQSGHNTVSWYQQALGQGPQFIFQYYREEENGRGNFPPRFSGLQFPNYSSELNVNALELDDSALYLCASSPRGGDTGELFFGEGSRLTVL.

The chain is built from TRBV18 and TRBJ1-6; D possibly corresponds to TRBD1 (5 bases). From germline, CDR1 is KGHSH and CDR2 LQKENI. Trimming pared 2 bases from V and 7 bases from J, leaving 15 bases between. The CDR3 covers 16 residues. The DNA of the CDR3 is TGTGCCAGCTCACCAAAGGAGGGGACGATGAATTCACCCCTCCACTTT. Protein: CASSPKEGTMNSPLHF.

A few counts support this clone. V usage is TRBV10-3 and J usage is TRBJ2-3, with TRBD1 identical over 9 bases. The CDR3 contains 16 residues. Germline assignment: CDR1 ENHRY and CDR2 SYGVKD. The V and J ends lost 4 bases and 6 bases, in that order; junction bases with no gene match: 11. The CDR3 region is CAISGAPGQGKDTQYF. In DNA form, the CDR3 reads TGTGCCATCAGTGGGGCACCGGGACAGGGTAAGGATACGCAGTATTTT.

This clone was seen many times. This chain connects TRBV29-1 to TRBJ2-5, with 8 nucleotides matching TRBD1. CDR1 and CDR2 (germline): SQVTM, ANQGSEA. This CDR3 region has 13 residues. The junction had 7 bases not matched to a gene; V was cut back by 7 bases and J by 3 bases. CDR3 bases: TGCAGCGCCGAAGACAGGGGAGAAGAGACCCAGTACTTC. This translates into CSAEDRGEETQYF.

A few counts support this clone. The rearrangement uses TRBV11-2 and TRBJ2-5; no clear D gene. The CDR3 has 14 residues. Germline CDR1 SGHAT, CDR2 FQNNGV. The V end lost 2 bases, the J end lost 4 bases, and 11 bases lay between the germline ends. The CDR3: CASSLQRGGETQYF. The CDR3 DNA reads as TGTGCCAGCAGCTTACAAAGAGGCGGAGAGACCCAGTACTTC.

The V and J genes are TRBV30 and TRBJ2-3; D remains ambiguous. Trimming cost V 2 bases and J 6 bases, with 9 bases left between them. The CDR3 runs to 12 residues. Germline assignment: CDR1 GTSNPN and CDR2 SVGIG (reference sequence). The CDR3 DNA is TGTGCCTGGAGTCCTACCCGTGATACGCAGTATTTT. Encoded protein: CAWSPTRDTQYF. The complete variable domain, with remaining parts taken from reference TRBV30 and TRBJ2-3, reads SQTIHQWPATLVQPVGSPLSLECTVEGTSNPNLYWYRQAAGRGLQLLFYSVGIGQISSEVPQNLSASRPQDRQFILSSKKLLLSDSGFYLCAWSPTRDTQYFGPGTRLTVL.

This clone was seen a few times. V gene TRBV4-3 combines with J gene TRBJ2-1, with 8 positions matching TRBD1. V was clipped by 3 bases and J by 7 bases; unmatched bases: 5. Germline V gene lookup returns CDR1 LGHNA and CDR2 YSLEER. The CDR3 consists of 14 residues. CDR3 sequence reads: CASSHGTGSNEQFF. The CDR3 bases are TGCGCCAGCAGCCACGGGACAGGATCAAATGAGCAGTTCTTC.

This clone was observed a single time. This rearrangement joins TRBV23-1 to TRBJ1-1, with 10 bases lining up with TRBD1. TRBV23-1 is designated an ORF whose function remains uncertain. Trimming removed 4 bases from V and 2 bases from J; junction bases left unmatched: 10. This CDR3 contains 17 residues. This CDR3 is CASSRPKTGGSNTEAFF. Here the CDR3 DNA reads TGCGCCAGCAGTCGACCTAAGACAGGGGGCTCTAACACTGAAGCTTTCTTT.

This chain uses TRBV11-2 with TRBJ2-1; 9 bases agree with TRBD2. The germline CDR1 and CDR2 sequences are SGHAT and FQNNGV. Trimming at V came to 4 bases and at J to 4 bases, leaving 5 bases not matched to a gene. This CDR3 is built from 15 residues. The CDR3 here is CASSSAGGVYNEQFF. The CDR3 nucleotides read TGTGCCAGCAGCTCTGCGGGGGGGGTTTACAATGAGCAGTTCTTC.

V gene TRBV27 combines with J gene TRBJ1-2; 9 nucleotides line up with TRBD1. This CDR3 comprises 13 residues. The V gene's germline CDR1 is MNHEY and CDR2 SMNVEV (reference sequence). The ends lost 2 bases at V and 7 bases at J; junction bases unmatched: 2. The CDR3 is CASSLHRGLGYTF. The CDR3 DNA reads TGTGCCAGCAGTTTACACAGGGGGCTTGGCTACACCTTC.

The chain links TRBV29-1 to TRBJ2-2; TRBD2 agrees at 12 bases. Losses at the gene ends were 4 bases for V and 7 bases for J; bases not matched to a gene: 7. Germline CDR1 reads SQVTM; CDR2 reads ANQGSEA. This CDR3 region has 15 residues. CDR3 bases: TGCAGCGTTGGCCCTAGCGGGAGGGCCGTCGGGGAGCTGTTTTTT. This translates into CSVGPSGRAVGELFF.

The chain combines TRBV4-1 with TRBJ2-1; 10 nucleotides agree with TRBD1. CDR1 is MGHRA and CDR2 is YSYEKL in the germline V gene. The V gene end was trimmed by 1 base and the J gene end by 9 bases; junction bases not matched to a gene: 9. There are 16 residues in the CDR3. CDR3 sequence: CASSQVGQGRVSEQFF. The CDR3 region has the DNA TGCGCCAGCAGCCAAGTGGGACAGGGGCGGGTGAGTGAGCAGTTCTTC.

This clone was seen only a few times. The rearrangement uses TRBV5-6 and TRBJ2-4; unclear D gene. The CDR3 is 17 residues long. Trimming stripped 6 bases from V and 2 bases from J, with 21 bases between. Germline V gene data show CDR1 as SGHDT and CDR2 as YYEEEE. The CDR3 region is CASTQAPHRESKNIQYF. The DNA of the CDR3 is TGTGCCAGCACCCAAGCCCCTCATAGGGAATCCAAAAACATTCAGTACTTC.

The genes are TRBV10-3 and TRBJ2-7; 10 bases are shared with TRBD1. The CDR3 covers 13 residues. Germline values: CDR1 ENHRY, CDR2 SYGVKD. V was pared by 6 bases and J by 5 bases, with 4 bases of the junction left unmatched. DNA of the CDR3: TGTGCCATCAGACCGGGACAGGGGAACGAGCAGTACTTC. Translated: CAIRPGQGNEQYF.

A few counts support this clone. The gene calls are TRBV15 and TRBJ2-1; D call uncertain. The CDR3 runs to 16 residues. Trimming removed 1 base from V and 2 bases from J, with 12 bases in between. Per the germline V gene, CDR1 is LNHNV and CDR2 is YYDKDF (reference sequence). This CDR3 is CATSRVSVGAYNEQFF. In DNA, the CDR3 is TGTGCCACCAGCAGAGTTTCAGTGGGCGCCTACAATGAGCAGTTCTTC.

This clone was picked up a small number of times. The CDR3 DNA is TGTGCCAGCAGCTTAGAAGGATACCAAGAGACCCAGTACTTC. Translating gives CASSLEGYQETQYF. This chain uses TRBV7-6 with TRBJ2-5; unclear D gene. Trimming cost V 1 base and J 0 bases, with 6 bases left between them. This CDR3 is 14 amino acids long. The V gene's germline CDR1 is SGHVS and CDR2 FNYEAQ.

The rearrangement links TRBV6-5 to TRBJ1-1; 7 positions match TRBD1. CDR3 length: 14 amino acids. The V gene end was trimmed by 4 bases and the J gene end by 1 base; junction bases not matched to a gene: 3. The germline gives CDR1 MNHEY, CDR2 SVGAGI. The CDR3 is CASSSRTGNTEAFF. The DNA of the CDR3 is TGTGCCAGCAGTTCGCGGACAGGGAACACTGAAGCTTTCTTT.

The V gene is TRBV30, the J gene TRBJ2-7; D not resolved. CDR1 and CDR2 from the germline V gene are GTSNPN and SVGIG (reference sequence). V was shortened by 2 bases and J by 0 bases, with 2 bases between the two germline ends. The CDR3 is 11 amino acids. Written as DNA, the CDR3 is TGTGCCTGGAGTACCTCCTACGAGCAGTACTTC. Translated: CAWSTSYEQYF.

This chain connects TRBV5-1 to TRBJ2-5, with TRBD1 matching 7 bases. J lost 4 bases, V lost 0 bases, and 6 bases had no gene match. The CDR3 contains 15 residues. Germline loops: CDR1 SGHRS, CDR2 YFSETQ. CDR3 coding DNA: TGCGCCAGCAGCTTGGAGGGACAGTGGGGAGAGACCCAGTACTTC. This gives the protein CASSLEGQWGETQYF.

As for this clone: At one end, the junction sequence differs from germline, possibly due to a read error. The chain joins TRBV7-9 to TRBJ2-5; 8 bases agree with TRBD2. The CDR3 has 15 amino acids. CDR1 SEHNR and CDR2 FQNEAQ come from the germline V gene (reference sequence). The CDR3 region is CASTLPTGTRETQYF. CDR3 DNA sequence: TGTGCCAGCACCTTACCCACCGGGACTAGAGAGACCCAGTACTTC.

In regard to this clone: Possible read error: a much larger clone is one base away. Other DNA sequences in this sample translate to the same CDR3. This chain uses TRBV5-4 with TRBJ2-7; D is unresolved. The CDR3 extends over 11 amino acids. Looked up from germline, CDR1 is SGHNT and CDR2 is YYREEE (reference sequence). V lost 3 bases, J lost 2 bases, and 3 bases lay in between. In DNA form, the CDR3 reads TGTGCCAGCAGCTCCACCTACGAGCAGTACTTC. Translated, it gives CASSSTYEQYF.

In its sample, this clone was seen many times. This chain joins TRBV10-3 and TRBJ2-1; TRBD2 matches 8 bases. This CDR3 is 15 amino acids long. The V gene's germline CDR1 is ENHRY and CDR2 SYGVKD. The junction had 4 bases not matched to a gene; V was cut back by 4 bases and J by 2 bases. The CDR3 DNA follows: TGTGCCATCAGTGTTGATAGCGGGGCCTACAATGAGCAGTTCTTC. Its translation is CAISVDSGAYNEQFF.

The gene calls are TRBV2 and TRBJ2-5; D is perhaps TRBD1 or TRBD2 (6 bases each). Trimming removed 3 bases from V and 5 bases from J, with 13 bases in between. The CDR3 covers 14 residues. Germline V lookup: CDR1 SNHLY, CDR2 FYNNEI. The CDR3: CASSDRGDAETQYF. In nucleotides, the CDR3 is TGTGCCAGCAGTGATAGGGGGGACGCGGAGACCCAGTACTTC.

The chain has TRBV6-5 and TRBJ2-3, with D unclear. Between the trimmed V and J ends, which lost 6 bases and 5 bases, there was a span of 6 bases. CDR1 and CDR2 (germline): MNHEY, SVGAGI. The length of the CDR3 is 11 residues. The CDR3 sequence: CASSRGDTQYF. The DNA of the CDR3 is TGTGCCAGCAGCCGAGGAGATACGCAGTATTTT.

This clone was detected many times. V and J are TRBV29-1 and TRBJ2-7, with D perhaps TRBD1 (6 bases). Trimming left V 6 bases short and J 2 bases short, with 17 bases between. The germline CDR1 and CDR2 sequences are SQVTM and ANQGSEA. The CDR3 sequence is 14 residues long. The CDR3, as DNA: TGCAGCGTCCTACCGGGACACCAAGCCTACGAGCAGTACTTC. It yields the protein CSVLPGHQAYEQYF.